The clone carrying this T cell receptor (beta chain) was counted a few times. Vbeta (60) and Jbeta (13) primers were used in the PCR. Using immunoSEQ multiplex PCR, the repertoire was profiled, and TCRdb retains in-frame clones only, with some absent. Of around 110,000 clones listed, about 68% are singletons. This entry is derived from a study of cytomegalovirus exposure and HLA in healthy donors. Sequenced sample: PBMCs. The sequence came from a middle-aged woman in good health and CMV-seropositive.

This CDR3 is CATSRGTRTDTQYF. In DNA form, the CDR3 reads TGTGCCACCAGCAGAGGTACTCGCACAGATACGCAGTATTTT. The chain uses TRBV15 and TRBJ2-3, with D uncertain. This CDR3 is built from 14 residues. CDR1 LNHNV and CDR2 YYDKDF come from the germline V gene (reference sequence). Trimming removed 1 base from V and 1 base from J, with 6 bases in between. Using reference TRBV15 and TRBJ2-3 for the parts outside the CDR3, the full variable domain is DAMVIQNPRYQVTQFGKPVTLSCSQTLNHNVMYWYQQKSSQAPKLLFHYYDKDFNNEADTPDNFQSRRPNTSFCFLDIRSPGLGDTAMYLCATSRGTRTDTQYFGPGTRLTVL.